These T cell receptor beta chains were read from a single sample in a study of blood T cells in healthy people across ages. TCRdb re-analysed the 5' RACE reads in MiXCR, keeping a single row per CDR3 protein. This sample carries about 700,000 distinct CDR3 sequences, 32% of them seen once, and the ten largest clones take approximately 15%. The source material was blood. These receptors were collected from a woman aged 80 or over in good health. The CDR3 runs from the conserved cysteine through the conserved F or W. A D gene is named only where the DNA matches it firmly. Clone size is shown for a subset of rows, as once, few, many or a class of expanded clone.

v_call	d_call	clone_size	j_call	cdr3_nt	cdr3_aa
TRBV5-6	NA	many	TRBJ1-2	TGTGCCAGCAGTTGGATGGGGGCATCTAACTATGGCTACACCTTC	CASSWMGASNYGYTF
TRBV6-2/TRBV6-3	NA	NA	TRBJ2-7	TGTGCCAGCAGTTTGTCCACGTCCTACGAGCAGTACTTC	CASSLSTSYEQYF
TRBV5-1	NA	many	TRBJ2-7	TGCGCCAGCAGCGCGGGCCTCTCCGAGCAGTACTTC	CASSAGLSEQYF
TRBV20-1	NA	many	TRBJ2-3	TGCAGTGCTAGAGATCGGGGGGATACGCAGTATTTT	CSARDRGDTQYF
TRBV12-3/TRBV12-4	NA	few	TRBJ1-6	TGTGCCAGCAGGGGGCCCGTTGGTTCACCCCTCCACTTT	CASRGPVGSPLHF
TRBV6-6	NA	many	TRBJ2-5	TGTGCCAGCAGTTACGGGAGGGAGACCCAGTACTTC	CASSYGRETQYF
TRBV3-1	NA	few	TRBJ1-2	TGTGCCAGCAGCCAAGAAGGAGGCTACTTCTATGGCTACACCTTC	CASSQEGGYFYGYTF
TRBV28	TRBD1	NA	TRBJ1-4	TGTGCCAGCAGTTCCCCTGGGGAACTCGCAGGGGGTAATGAAAAACTGTTTTTT	CASSSPGELAGGNEKLFF
TRBV10-3	TRBD1	NA	TRBJ2-7	TGTGCCATCAGTGCGGACAGGGGCCACGAGCAGTACTTC	CAISADRGHEQYF
TRBV25-1	NA	NA	TRBJ1-3	TGTGCCAGCAGTGACAGGGGCCCTGGAAACACCATATATTTT	CASSDRGPGNTIYF
TRBV5-6	NA	NA	TRBJ1-1	TGTGCCAGCAGCCTGGACTTCACTGAAGCTTTCTTT	CASSLDFTEAFF
TRBV5-1	TRBD2	NA	TRBJ2-3	TGCGCCAGCAGCTTGACATCCCTAGCGGGGGCCAGGGGAGATACGCAGTATTTT	CASSLTSLAGARGDTQYF
TRBV20-1	TRBD2	NA	TRBJ2-5	TGCAGTGCCAGCAAAACCGGGACTAGCAACCAAGAGACCCAGTACTTC	CSASKTGTSNQETQYF
TRBV5-1	NA	NA	TRBJ2-4	TGCGCCAGCAGCCCCTCCGGAGGAGTTGATGAGCAGTACTTC	CASSPSGGVDEQYF
TRBV29-1	NA	many	TRBJ1-5	TGCAGCGTTGAAGATCCAGGTCAGCCCCAGCATTTT	CSVEDPGQPQHF
TRBV4-1	NA	many	TRBJ2-5	TGCGCCAGCAGCCCAAGTGGGACATTCCAAGAGACCCAGTACTTC	CASSPSGTFQETQYF
TRBV2	TRBD2	NA	TRBJ2-3	TGTGCCAGCAGGTTCCCCGGGACTAGCGGGGGTCTTGATACGCAGTATTTT	CASRFPGTSGGLDTQYF
TRBV20-1	TRBD2	many	TRBJ2-1	TGCAGTGCTAGAGGGACTAGCGGGGGGATCAATGAGCAGTTCTTC	CSARGTSGGINEQFF
TRBV15	NA	NA	TRBJ1-2	TGTGCCACCAGCAGATCGACGGTGGATGGCTACACCTTC	CATSRSTVDGYTF
TRBV2	TRBD1	few	TRBJ2-7	TGTGCCAGCAGTGAAGCCGGGACAGGGGGCGACTTC	CASSEAGTGGDF
TRBV7-9	NA	NA	TRBJ1-1	TGTGCCAGCAGATTCAACACTGAAGCTTTCTTT	CASRFNTEAFF
TRBV7-2	NA	many	TRBJ1-2	TGTGCCAGCATCACGAGGGGGAAAAACTATGGCTACACCTTC	CASITRGKNYGYTF
TRBV10-3	NA	NA	TRBJ1-2	TGTGCCATCAGTGAAACTTCCTATGGCTACACCTTC	CAISETSYGYTF
TRBV7-3	TRBD1	NA	TRBJ2-1	TGTGCCAGCAGCTTAAAGAGGGACAGGGGAGGTGAGCAGTTCTTC	CASSLKRDRGGEQFF
TRBV30	NA	once	TRBJ2-2	TGTGCCTGGAGGGGGGGGAACACCGGGGAGCTGTTTTTT	CAWRGGNTGELFF
TRBV27	NA	few	TRBJ2-5	TGTGCCAGCGGACGACTCATGGAGACCCAGTACTTC	CASGRLMETQYF
TRBV6-2/TRBV6-3	NA	many	TRBJ2-3	TGTGCCAGCAGAAAAACAGGGTCTGGAGATACGCAGTATTTT	CASRKTGSGDTQYF
TRBV7-3	TRBD2	NA	TRBJ2-1	TGTGCCAGCAGCCCACAGCCCCTAGCGGGGCGGAACAATGAGCAGTTCTTC	CASSPQPLAGRNNEQFF
TRBV5-1	NA	many	TRBJ1-4	TGCGCCAGCAGCTTGTCGGGGGTTGAGGAAAAACTGTTTTTT	CASSLSGVEEKLFF
TRBV9	TRBD2	few	TRBJ2-1	TGTGCCAGCAGCCCCGGGACTAGCGGTTATAAGACCCAGTTCTTC	CASSPGTSGYKTQFF
TRBV20-1	TRBD2	NA	TRBJ2-5	TGCAGTGCTAGTCCCGGGGGGTCGCTTCTGGAGACCCAGTACTTC	CSASPGGSLLETQYF
TRBV12-3/TRBV12-4	TRBD1	NA	TRBJ1-5	TGTGCCAGCAAACCGACAGGGGACAATCAGCCCCAGCATTTT	CASKPTGDNQPQHF
TRBV21-1	NA	many	TRBJ2-5	TGTGCCAGCAGCAAAGAACGAGTTGAGGCTTTAATGGAGACCCAGTACTTC	CASSKERVEALMETQYF
TRBV20-1	NA	NA	TRBJ1-1	TGCAGTGCTAGAGATAACCCCCTGGACAGCCTCATGAACACTGAAGCTTTCTTT	CSARDNPLDSLMNTEAFF
TRBV7-9	TRBD1	many	TRBJ1-5	TGTGCCAGCAGCTCACAGGGGGCCGATCAGCCCCAGCATTTT	CASSSQGADQPQHF
TRBV2	TRBD2	NA	TRBJ2-3	TGTGCCTGCAGTGCTCAGGGCGGGGGGCCCACAGATACGCAGTATTTT	CACSAQGGGPTDTQYF
TRBV27	NA	NA	TRBJ1-1	TGTGCCAGCAGTTTTGCTAGGAGGACTGAAGCTTTCTTT	CASSFARRTEAFF
TRBV5-1	TRBD2	NA	TRBJ2-7	TGCGCCAGCGGACTAGATGCCCTCTACGAGCAGTACTTC	CASGLDALYEQYF
TRBV6-5	TRBD1	many	TRBJ2-7	TGTGCCAGCAGCCGAACAGGGGTCGAGCAGTACTTC	CASSRTGVEQYF
TRBV30	NA	NA	TRBJ1-2	TGTGCCTGGAGTGGGGGATTGGACTATGGCCACACCTTC	CAWSGGLDYGHTF
TRBV7-2	NA	many	TRBJ2-1	TGTGCCAGCAGTCTAGGGGGGGCGAGCTCCTACAATGAGCAGTTCTTC	CASSLGGASSYNEQFF
TRBV20-1	NA	NA	TRBJ1-1	TGCAGTGCTAGGGAGTACACTGAAGCTTTCTTT	CSAREYTEAFF
TRBV29-1	NA	many	TRBJ1-4	TGCAGCGTTGCCCAGGGAGCTAATGAAAAACTGTTTTTT	CSVAQGANEKLFF
TRBV11-2	NA	NA	TRBJ2-1	TGTGCCAGCAGCAGAAGGGGGGGAAGCTCCTACAATGAGCAGTTCTTC	CASSRRGGSSYNEQFF
TRBV20-1	TRBD1	NA	TRBJ2-2	TGCAGTGCTAGACCCAGACAGGGCTCCTACACCGGGGAGCTGTTTTTT	CSARPRQGSYTGELFF
TRBV9	NA	many	TRBJ2-6	TGTGCCAGCAGCGCCCGGGACGGAGACGTCCTGACTTTC	CASSARDGDVLTF
TRBV29-1	NA	few	TRBJ2-5	TGCAGCGTTTCAGGGAACCAAGAGACCCAGTACTTC	CSVSGNQETQYF
TRBV4-3	NA	many	TRBJ2-1	TGCGCCAGCAGCCAAGGCGGGGCCGAGCAGTTCTTC	CASSQGGAEQFF
TRBV6-2/TRBV6-3	NA	many	TRBJ1-1	TGTGCCAGCAGGACAGCAAGCATGAACACTGAAGCTTTCTTT	CASRTASMNTEAFF
TRBV6-1	NA	many	TRBJ2-5	TGTGCCAGCAGTGAACTGGGAGGCCAGACCCAGTACTTC	CASSELGGQTQYF
TRBV7-3	TRBD1	many	TRBJ2-2	TGTGCCAGCAGCCCGACAGGGTCCGGGGAGCTGTTTTTT	CASSPTGSGELFF
TRBV29-1	NA	few	TRBJ1-2	TGCAGCGTTGATAACGACCTCTCCGGCCGTGGCTACACCTTC	CSVDNDLSGRGYTF
TRBV6-6	TRBD1	NA	TRBJ1-1	TGTGCCAGCAGTTACGAGGACAGGGACACTGAAGCTTTCTTT	CASSYEDRDTEAFF
TRBV12-3/TRBV12-4	NA	NA	TRBJ2-3	TGTGCCAGTAGTCTTTCGGCCCGCACAGATACGGAGTATTTT	CASSLSARTDTEYF
TRBV28	TRBD1	many	TRBJ1-5	TGTGCCAGCAACCCGACAGGGACGGACAATCAGCCCCAGCATTTT	CASNPTGTDNQPQHF
TRBV9	NA	few	TRBJ1-1	TGTGCCAGCAGCGCCGGGACATCGAACACTGAAGCTTTCTTT	CASSAGTSNTEAFF
TRBV6-1	NA	many	TRBJ2-1	TGTGCCAGCAGATTGGACGGGGATCACTACAATGAGCAGTTCTTC	CASRLDGDHYNEQFF
TRBV7-6	TRBD1	NA	TRBJ2-1	TGTGCCAGCAGCTTAGGACAGGGGGGGCCCGATGAGCAGTTCTTC	CASSLGQGGPDEQFF
TRBV19	TRBD1	many	TRBJ1-1	TGTGCCAGTAGTGTGGGGACAGGATTGAACACTGAAGCTTTCTTT	CASSVGTGLNTEAFF
TRBV6-2/TRBV6-3	TRBD1	NA	TRBJ2-1	TGTACCAGCAGTTACCCGGGACAGCCGACCTACGAGCAGTTCTTC	CTSSYPGQPTYEQFF